This TCR beta chain was identified in a study of CD8 T cells in ankylosing spondylitis. V gave up 1 base and J gave up 7 bases, with 13 bases separating them. The length of the CDR3 is 15 residues. The V gene's germline CDR1 is LGHNA and CDR2 YSLEER. Broader study findings: Fewer than ten highly homologous variants made up a TCR beta motif that seemed to typify ankylosing spondylitis blood.

The sample holds a few counts of this clonotype. Its target is not known. Via MiXCR, TCRdb re-called the 5' RACE reads, giving one row per CDR3 protein. The top ten clones hold 25% to 40% of a sample with 250,000 or so distinct CDR3 sequences, 18% of them seen once. This sequence was found in a male donor with ankylosing spondylitis or in good health (not recorded which). The sample comprised blood, either unsorted or a sorted T cell fraction (not recorded which). V is TRBV4-3 and J is TRBJ1-4; D unresolved. Here the CDR3 DNA reads TGCGCCAGCAGCCAAGGTCCCTCAACAGCTGAAAAACTGTTTTTT. It codes for CASSQGPSTAEKLFF.